This T cell receptor beta chain was obtained from a study of cytomegalovirus exposure and HLA in healthy donors. Study results and caveats: TCR beta chain V- and J-gene trimming was linked, in a later analysis, to a missense variant in DCLRE1C.

Healthy individuals who donated bone marrow served as the donors. In the PCR, 60 Vbeta and 13 Jbeta primers were used. The data were produced by immunoSEQ multiplex PCR, yet TCRdb's version contains in-frame clones alone and is incomplete. The repertoire holds around 170,000 clones, with about 80% as singletons. Germline V lookup: CDR1 SGHNT, CDR2 YENEEA. This CDR3 is 18 amino acids long. The V gene end was trimmed by 1 base and the J gene end by 2 bases; junction bases not matched to a gene: 9. This clone was counted only a few times. Its antigen is unknown. The specimen was PBMCs. V and J are TRBV11-3 and TRBJ2-5, with 11 positions matching TRBD2. This clonotype was obtained from a man aged 35 to 55 in good health and CMV-seronegative. The CDR3 DNA follows: TGTGCCAGCAGCTTAGGGTTTTCGGGGACTAGCGGACAAGAGACCCAGTACTTC. Protein product: CASSLGFSGTSGQETQYF.